This T cell receptor beta chain is drawn from a study of T cells after posttransplantation cyclophosphamide. On this clone: Its antigen is not known.

Broader study findings: Tissue-infiltrating T cells from skin or gut overlapped little with blood T cells. Later post-transplant blood repertoires were often dominated by donor CD8+ memory clones.

Here immunoSEQ multiplex PCR was the method, and the copy in TCRdb shows in-frame clones only, minus some. The table shows some 17,000 clones, with roughly 80% occurring only once. Treatment was busulfan-fludarabine conditioning, a marrow graft, and cyclophosphamide on days +3 and +4. Trimming pared 6 bases from V and 1 base from J, leaving 10 bases between. The CDR3 loop spans 13 amino acids. Germline CDR1 and CDR2: SNHLY and FYNNEI. The chain recombines TRBV2 with TRBJ2-7; no firm D call. The input for sequencing was CD8+ T cells sorted from PBMCs, taken just over 1,900 days after a stem cell transplant with posttransplant cyclophosphamide. This clonotype was obtained from a female patient in her thirties or forties who received an allogeneic stem cell transplant from a related donor, was CMV-positive, and had no GVHD. Some T cells may trace back to the graft donor. CDR3 region: CASSRTGSYEQYF. In nucleotides, the CDR3 is TGTGCCAGCAGCCGCACCGGGTCCTACGAGCAGTACTTC. Filled out from reference TRBV2 and TRBJ2-7, the complete variable domain reads EPEVTQTPSHQVTQMGQEVILRCVPISNHLYFYWYRQILGQKVEFLVSFYNNEISEKSEIFDDQFSVERPDGSNFTLKIRSTKLEDSAMYFCASSRTGSYEQYFGPGTRLTVT.